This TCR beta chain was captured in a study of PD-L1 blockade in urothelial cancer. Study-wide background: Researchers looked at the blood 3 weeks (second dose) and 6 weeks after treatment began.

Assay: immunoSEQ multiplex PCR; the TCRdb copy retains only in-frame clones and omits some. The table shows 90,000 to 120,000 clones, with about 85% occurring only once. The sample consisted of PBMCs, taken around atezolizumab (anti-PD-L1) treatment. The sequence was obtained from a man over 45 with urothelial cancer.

The CDR3 nucleotides read TGTGCCTGGAGTGGAATAGCGGGGTTCTACGAGCAGTACTTC. This sequence encodes CAWSGIAGFYEQYF. The chain uses TRBV30 and TRBJ2-7, with 8 bases matching TRBD2. V shed 1 base and J 3 bases; nucleotides not matched to a gene: 5. Germline V gene sequence: CDR1 GTSNPN, CDR2 SVGIG (reference sequence). The CDR3 covers 14 residues.